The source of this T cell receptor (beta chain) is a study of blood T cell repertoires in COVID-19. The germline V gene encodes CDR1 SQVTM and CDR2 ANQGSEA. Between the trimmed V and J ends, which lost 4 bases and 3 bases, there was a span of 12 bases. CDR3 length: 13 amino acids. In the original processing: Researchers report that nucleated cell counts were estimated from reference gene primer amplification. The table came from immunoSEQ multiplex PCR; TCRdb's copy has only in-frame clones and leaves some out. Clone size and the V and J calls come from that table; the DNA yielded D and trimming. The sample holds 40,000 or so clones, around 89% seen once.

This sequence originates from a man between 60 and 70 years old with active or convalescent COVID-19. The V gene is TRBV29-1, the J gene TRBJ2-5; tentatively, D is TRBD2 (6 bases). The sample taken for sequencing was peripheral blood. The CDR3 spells CSVGQGGKETQYF. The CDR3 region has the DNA TGCAGCGTTGGCCAGGGAGGAAAAGAGACCCAGTACTTC.